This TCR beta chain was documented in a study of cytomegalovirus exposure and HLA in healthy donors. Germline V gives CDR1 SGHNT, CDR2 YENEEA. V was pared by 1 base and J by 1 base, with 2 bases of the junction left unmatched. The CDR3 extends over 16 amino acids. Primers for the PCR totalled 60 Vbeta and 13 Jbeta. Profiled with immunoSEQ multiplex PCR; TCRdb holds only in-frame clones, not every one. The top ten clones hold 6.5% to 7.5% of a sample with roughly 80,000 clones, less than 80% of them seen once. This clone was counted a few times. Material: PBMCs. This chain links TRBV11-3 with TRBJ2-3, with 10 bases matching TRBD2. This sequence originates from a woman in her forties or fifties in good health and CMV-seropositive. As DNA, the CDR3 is TGTGCCAGCAGCTTAGGGACTAGCGGCCGCACAGATACGCAGTATTTT. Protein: CASSLGTSGRTDTQYF.